Below, 20 T cell receptor beta chains from the same sample are listed, as sequenced in a study of cytomegalovirus exposure and HLA in healthy donors. The repertoire was sequenced with immunoSEQ multiplex PCR; TCRdb's copy has only in-frame clones and lacks some. The table includes nearly 200,000 clones, roughly 84% detected once. The material sequenced was PBMCs. Receptors were obtained from a woman aged 30 to 39 in good health and CMV-seropositive.

V is TRBV12-1 and J is TRBJ1-5; the DNA was not compared with TRBD1, the D call given in the table. TRBV12-1 is given as a pseudogene. The CDR3 is made up of 14 amino acids. CDR3 nucleotides: TGTGCCAGCAGCTTCTTACAGCTAAATCAGCCCCAGCATTTT. This sequence encodes CASSFLQLNQPQHF.

The chain carries TRBV7-3 and TRBJ2-1; 11 positions agree with TRBD2. The CDR3 spans 12 residues. Germline loops: CDR1 SGHTA, CDR2 FQGTGA. The junction had 1 base not matched to a gene; V was cut back by 5 bases and J by 10 bases. CDR3 in DNA: TGTGCCAGCAGCCCTAGCGGGAGGGAGCAGTTCTTC. Amino acid sequence: CASSPSGREQFF.

The rearrangement uses TRBV5-1 and TRBJ2-7, with 10 bases identical to TRBD1. V shed 0 bases and J 3 bases; nucleotides not matched to a gene: 3. This CDR3 contains 15 residues. Germline-derived CDR1 and CDR2 are SGHRS and YFSETQ. This chain's CDR3 is CASSLEGQGFYEQYF. The CDR3 DNA reads as TGCGCCAGCAGCTTGGAGGGACAGGGGTTCTACGAGCAGTACTTC.

The chain carries TRBV2 and TRBJ2-1, with a tentative D call TRBD1 (5 bases). The CDR3 runs 15 residues. Trimming removed 2 bases at V and 4 bases at J, with 12 bases between. Germline CDR1 is SNHLY and CDR2 is FYNNEI. CDR3 bases: TGTGCCAGCAGTGAACCGGCAGGGTCATACAATGAGCAGTTCTTC. As protein: CASSEPAGSYNEQFF.

The V and J genes are TRBV4-2 and TRBJ2-7; TRBD2 might be the D (5 bases). Trimming removed 3 bases from V and 6 bases from J, with 12 bases in between. Germline V gives CDR1 LGHNA, CDR2 YNFKEQ. CDR3 length equals 13 residues. CDR3: CASSQDSHGEQYF. CDR3 sequence (DNA): TGTGCCAGCAGCCAGGACTCCCACGGCGAGCAGTACTTC.

About this clone: Given a far larger clone just one base away, this is likely a sequencing read error. The chain joins TRBV11-2 to TRBJ2-7, with D tentatively TRBD2 (7 bases). The CDR3 extends over 14 amino acids. Trimming took off 0 bases at V and 2 bases at J, with 8 bases between the two ends. In germline, CDR1 is SGHAT, CDR2 FQNNGV. This CDR3 is CASSLEGGAYEQYF. Written as DNA, the CDR3 is TGTGCCAGCAGCTTAGAAGGGGGGGCCTACGAGCAGTACTTC.

The chain couples TRBV28 to TRBJ1-1, with D possibly being TRBD1 (6 bases). Germline V CDR1 and CDR2: MDHEN, SYDVKM. The CDR3 spans 15 residues. Trimming left V 3 bases short and J 5 bases short, with 16 bases between. The CDR3 DNA is TGTGCCAGCAGTTTGACCCAGGGGCCGACGACTGAAGCTTTCTTT. Translation: CASSLTQGPTTEAFF. The complete variable domain, with remaining parts taken from reference TRBV28 and TRBJ1-1, reads DVKVTQSSRYLVKRTGEKVFLECVQDMDHENMFWYRQDPGLGLRLIYFSYDVKMKEKGDIPEGYSVSREKKERFSLILESASTNQTSMYLCASSLTQGPTTEAFFGQGTRLTVV.

The chain combines TRBV6-5 with TRBJ1-5; weak D call: TRBD1 (6 bases). Germline CDR1 MNHEY, CDR2 SVGAGI. The length of the CDR3 is 14 residues. V lost 6 bases and J 6 bases, leaving 15 bases between the germline ends. The chain's CDR3 is CASRRAGESQPQHF. The DNA of the CDR3 is TGTGCCAGCAGGCGGGCAGGGGAAAGTCAGCCCCAGCATTTT.

This clone ranks as medium-sized. This sequence joins TRBV9 and TRBJ1-2; D may be TRBD1 (5 bases). Trimming took 0 bases from V and 9 from J, leaving 21 bases between them. Germline V gives CDR1 SGDLS, CDR2 YYNGEE. This CDR3 comprises 16 residues. In nucleotides, the CDR3 is TGTGCCAGCAGCGTAGTCAAGTTGGGGGGGGATCCACGCTACACCTTC. Translation gives CASSVVKLGGDPRYTF. Full variable domain (rest looked up from reference TRBV9 and TRBJ1-2): DSGVTQTPKHLITATGQRVTLRCSPRSGDLSVYWYQQSLDQGLQFLIQYYNGEERAKGNILERFSAQQFPDLHSELNLSSLELGDSALYFCASSVVKLGGDPRYTFGSGTRLTVV.

The chain is built from TRBV29-1 and TRBJ2-5, with 9 bases aligning to TRBD1. This CDR3 spans 15 amino acids. V dropped 5 bases and J dropped 0; count of bases not matched to a gene: 7. Germline assignment: CDR1 SQVTM and CDR2 ANQGSEA. The CDR3: CSVYFGTGYQETQYF. Written as DNA, the CDR3 is TGCAGCGTTTACTTCGGGACAGGGTACCAAGAGACCCAGTACTTC.

The V gene is TRBV6-6, the J gene TRBJ2-7, with TRBD1 matching 8 bases. The germline V gene has CDR1 MNHNY and CDR2 SVGAGI (reference sequence). With 2 bases clipped from V and 4 bases from J, the junction kept 1 base outside the gene matches. The CDR3 runs 13 residues. In DNA, the CDR3 is TGTGCCAGCAGTTACGACAGGGGATACGAGCAGTACTTC. Its protein is CASSYDRGYEQYF.

The chain couples TRBV5-1 to TRBJ1-3; TRBD1 matches 9 bases. The germline gives CDR1 SGHRS, CDR2 YFSETQ. This CDR3 region has 15 residues. V shed 4 bases, J shed 2 bases, and the junction held 4 bases outside the gene matches. CDR3 loop: CASSLGTGTGNTIYF. CDR3 coding DNA: TGCGCCAGCAGCCTGGGGACAGGGACTGGAAACACCATATATTTT.

CDR3 sequence (DNA): TGTGCCAGCTCTAGGCAGGGCTCTGGAAACACCATATATTTT. This codes for CASSRQGSGNTIYF. This chain uses TRBV18 with TRBJ1-3, with a tentative D call TRBD1 (5 bases). This CDR3 region has 14 residues. From germline, CDR1 is KGHSH and CDR2 LQKENI. V lost 6 bases and J 0 bases, leaving 9 bases between the germline ends.

The chain recombines TRBV7-2 with TRBJ1-2; weak D call: TRBD1 (6 bases). The germline gives CDR1 SGHTA, CDR2 FQGNSA. V was cut by 7 bases and J by 4 bases, with 13 bases left in between. This CDR3 spans 13 amino acids. The DNA for the CDR3 is TGTGCCAGCAACAGGGAGGGACTCTATGGCTACACCTTC. Amino acid sequence: CASNREGLYGYTF.

The chain's CDR3 is CASSLGASGRNEQFF. DNA for the CDR3: TGTGCCAGCAGCTTAGGGGCTAGCGGGCGGAATGAGCAGTTCTTC. The V and J genes are TRBV7-6 and TRBJ2-1; 8 nucleotides align to TRBD2. This CDR3 contains 15 residues. The J segment lost 7 bases and the V segment lost 1 base, leaving 6 bases of the junction unmatched. Germline CDR1 is SGHVS and CDR2 is FNYEAQ.

The chain carries TRBV27 and TRBJ2-7; D may be TRBD2 (6 bases). This CDR3 comprises 13 residues. CDR1 and CDR2 (germline): MNHEY, SMNVEV (reference sequence). V lost 5 bases and J lost 5, with 13 bases in between. The CDR3 nucleotides read TGTGCCAGCAGTGCGCTGACGGGGGACGAGCAGTACTTC. It translates to CASSALTGDEQYF.

The table lists this clone with a count of one. The gene calls are TRBV29-1 and TRBJ2-2, with D maybe TRBD2 (6 bases). Germline V CDR1 and CDR2: SQVTM, ANQGSEA. The ends were cut back, 7 bases at V and 6 bases at J, with 21 bases in the middle. This CDR3 is built from 15 residues. This CDR3 is CSANSPGVSAGELFF. The CDR3 DNA follows: TGCAGCGCCAATTCCCCGGGGGTTTCGGCCGGGGAGCTGTTTTTT.

The J gene is TRBJ2-1, the V gene TRBV11-3, with D uncertain. This CDR3 has 13 amino acids. Trimming pared 3 bases from V and 7 bases from J, leaving 10 bases between. CDR1 is SGHNT, CDR2 YENEEA, per germline. The CDR3 DNA is TGTGCCAGCAGCTTCGAAACGGTAAATGAGCAGTTCTTC. Translation: CASSFETVNEQFF.

The J gene is TRBJ2-5, the V gene TRBV4-1; tentative D call: TRBD1 (6 bases). This CDR3 contains 16 residues. The germline V and J ends were trimmed by 0 bases and 5 bases, with 16 bases remaining between them. Germline V gene sequence: CDR1 MGHRA, CDR2 YSYEKL. CDR3: CASSQDGRGGGETQYF. In DNA form, the CDR3 reads TGCGCCAGCAGCCAAGATGGGAGAGGTGGGGGCGAGACCCAGTACTTC.

The chain joins TRBV7-2 to TRBJ2-1; 13 bases line up with TRBD2. The CDR3 extends over 14 amino acids. Germline CDR1 reads SGHTA; CDR2 reads FQGNSA. The V segment lost 4 bases and the J segment 7 bases; nucleotides outside the gene matches: 1. Here the CDR3 DNA reads TGTGCCAGCAGCTGGACTAGCGGGAGTAATGAGCAGTTCTTC. It specifies CASSWTSGSNEQFF.